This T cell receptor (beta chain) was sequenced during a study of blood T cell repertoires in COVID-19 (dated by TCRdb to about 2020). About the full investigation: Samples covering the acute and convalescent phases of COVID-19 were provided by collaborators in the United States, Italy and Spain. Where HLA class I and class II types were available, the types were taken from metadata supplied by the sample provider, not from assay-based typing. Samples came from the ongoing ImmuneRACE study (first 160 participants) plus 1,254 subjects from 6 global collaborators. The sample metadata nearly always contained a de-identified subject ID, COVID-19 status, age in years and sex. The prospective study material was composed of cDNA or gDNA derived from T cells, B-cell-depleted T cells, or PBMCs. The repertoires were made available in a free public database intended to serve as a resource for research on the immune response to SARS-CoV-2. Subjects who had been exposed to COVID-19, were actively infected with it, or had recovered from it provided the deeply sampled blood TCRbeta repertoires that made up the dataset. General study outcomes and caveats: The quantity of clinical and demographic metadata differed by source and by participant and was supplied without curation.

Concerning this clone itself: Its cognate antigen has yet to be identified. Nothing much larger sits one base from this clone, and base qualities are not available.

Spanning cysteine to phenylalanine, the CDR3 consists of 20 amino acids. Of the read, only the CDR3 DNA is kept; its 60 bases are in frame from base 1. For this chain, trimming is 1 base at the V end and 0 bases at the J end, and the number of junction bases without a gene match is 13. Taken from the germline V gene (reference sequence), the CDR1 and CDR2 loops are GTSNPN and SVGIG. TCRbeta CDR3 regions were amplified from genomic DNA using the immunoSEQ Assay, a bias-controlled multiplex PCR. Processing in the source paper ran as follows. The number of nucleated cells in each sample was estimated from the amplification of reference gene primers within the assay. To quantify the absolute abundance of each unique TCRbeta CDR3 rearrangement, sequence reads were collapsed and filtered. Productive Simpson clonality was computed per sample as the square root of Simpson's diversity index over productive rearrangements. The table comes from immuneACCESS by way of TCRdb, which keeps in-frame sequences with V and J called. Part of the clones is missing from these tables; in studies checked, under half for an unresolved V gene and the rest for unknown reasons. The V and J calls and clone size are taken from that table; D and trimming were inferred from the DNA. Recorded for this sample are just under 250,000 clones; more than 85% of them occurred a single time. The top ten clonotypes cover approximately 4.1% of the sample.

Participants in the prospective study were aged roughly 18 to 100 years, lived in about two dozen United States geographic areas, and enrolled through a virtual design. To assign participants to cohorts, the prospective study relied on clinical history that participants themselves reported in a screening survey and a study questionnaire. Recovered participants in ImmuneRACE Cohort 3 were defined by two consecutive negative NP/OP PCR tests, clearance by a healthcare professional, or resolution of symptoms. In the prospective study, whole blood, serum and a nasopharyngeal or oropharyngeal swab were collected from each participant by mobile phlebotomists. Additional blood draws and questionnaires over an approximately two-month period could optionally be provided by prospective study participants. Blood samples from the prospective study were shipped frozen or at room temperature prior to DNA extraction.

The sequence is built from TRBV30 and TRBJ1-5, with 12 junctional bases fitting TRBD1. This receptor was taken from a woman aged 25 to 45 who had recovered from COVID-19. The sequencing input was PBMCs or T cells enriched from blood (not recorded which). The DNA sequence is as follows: TGTGCCTGGAGTGCCCCAACGGGACAGGGGGCACTTTATAGCAATCAGCCCCAGCATTTT. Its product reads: CAWSAPTGQGALYSNQPQHF.